This TCR beta chain was profiled in a study of T cell repertoires in aging, cancer and after chemotherapy. Germline CDR1 reads DFQATT; CDR2 reads SNEGSKA (reference sequence). This CDR3 region has 13 residues. Trimming removed 5 bases at V and 3 bases at J, with 14 bases between. This clonotype has a handful of counts. Rearranged V-D-J TRB sequences were amplified with a mixed TRB-A/B primer pool. TCRdb fed the multiplex PCR reads into MiXCR, producing one record per CDR3 protein. Of about 5,300 distinct CDR3 sequences in the sample, about 30% were seen once. TCR beta rearrangements were amplified from peripheral blood genomic DNA.

The chain links TRBV20-1 to TRBJ2-7; no reliable D call. This TCR was recovered from a human donor with a solid tumor. Source material: blood. The CDR3 protein is CSAPPTSNYEQYF. In nucleotides, the CDR3 is TGCAGTGCTCCTCCAACCAGCAACTACGAGCAGTACTTC.